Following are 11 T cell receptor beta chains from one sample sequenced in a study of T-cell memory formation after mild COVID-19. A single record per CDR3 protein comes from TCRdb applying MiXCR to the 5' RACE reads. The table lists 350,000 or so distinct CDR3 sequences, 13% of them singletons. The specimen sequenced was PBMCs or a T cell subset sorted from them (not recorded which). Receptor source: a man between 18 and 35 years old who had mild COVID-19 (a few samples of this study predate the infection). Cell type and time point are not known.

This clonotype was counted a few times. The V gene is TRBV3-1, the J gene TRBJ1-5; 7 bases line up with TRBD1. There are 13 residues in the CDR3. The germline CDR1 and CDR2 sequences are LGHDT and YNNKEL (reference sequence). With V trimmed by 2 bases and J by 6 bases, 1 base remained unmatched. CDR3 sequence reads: CASSQPGGQPQHF. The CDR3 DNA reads TGTGCCAGCAGCCAACCAGGGGGTCAGCCCCAGCATTTT.

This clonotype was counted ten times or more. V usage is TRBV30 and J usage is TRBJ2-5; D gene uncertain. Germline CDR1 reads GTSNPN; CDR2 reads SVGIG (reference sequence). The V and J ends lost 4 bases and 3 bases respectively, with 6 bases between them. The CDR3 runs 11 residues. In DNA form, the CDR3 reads TGTGCCTGGAATCAGGAAGAGACCCAGTACTTC. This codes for CAWNQEETQYF.

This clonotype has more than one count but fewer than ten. The CDR3 bases are TGCGCCAGCAGCCAAGATCCAGCGGGGGGACTTCAGTACTTC. This encodes CASSQDPAGGLQYF. The chain recombines TRBV4-3 with TRBJ2-4; 9 nucleotides line up with TRBD2. The V gene end was trimmed by 0 bases and the J gene end by 11 bases; junction bases not matched to a gene: 5. From germline, CDR1 is LGHNA and CDR2 YSLEER. The CDR3 consists of 14 residues.

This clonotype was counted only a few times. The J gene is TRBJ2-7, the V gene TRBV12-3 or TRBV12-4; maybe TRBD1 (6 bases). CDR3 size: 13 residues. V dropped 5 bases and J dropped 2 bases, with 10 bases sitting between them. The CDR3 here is CASSRGQPYEQYF. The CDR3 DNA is TGTGCCAGCAGTCGGGGACAACCCTACGAGCAGTACTTC.

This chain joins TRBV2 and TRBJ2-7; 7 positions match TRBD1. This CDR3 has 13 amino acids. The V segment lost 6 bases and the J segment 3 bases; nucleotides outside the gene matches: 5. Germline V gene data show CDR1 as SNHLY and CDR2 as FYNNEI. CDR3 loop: CASRPGQDYEQYV. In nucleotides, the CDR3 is TGTGCCAGCAGACCTGGACAGGACTACGAGCAGTACGTC.

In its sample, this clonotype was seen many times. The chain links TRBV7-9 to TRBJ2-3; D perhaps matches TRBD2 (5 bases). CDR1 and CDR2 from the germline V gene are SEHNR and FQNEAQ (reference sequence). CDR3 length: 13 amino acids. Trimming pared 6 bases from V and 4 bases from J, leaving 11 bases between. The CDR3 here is CASSSGRADTQYF. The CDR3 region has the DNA TGTGCCAGCAGTTCGGGAAGGGCAGATACGCAGTATTTT. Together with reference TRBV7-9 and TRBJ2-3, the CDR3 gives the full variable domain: DTGVSQNPRHKITKRGQNVTFRCDPISEHNRLYWYRQTLGQGPEFLTYFQNEAQLEKSRLLSDRFSAERPKGSFSTLEIQRTEQGDSAMYLCASSSGRADTQYFGPGTRLTVL.

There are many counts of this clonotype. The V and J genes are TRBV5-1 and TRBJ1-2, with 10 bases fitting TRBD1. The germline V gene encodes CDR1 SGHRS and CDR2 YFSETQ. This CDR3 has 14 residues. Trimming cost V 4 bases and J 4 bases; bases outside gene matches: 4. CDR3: CASSRDRGVYGYTF. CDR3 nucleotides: TGCGCCAGCAGCCGGGACAGGGGCGTCTATGGCTACACCTTC.

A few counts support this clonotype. This CDR3 is CASSSGYYEQYV. The CDR3 DNA is TGTGCCAGCAGTTCAGGGTATTACGAGCAGTACGTC. This chain joins TRBV28 and TRBJ2-7; the D gene is possibly TRBD1 (5 bases). V gave up 4 bases and J gave up 4 bases, with 8 bases separating them. CDR1 and CDR2 (germline): MDHEN, SYDVKM. There are 12 residues in the CDR3.

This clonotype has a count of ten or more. The CDR3 DNA reads TGTGCCAGCAGCGTAGACCGCGGGGGCTCTCTCTACGAGCAGTACTTC. Its translation: CASSVDRGGSLYEQYF. The V and J genes are TRBV9 and TRBJ2-7; perhaps TRBD2 as D (7 bases). CDR3 length: 16 amino acids. V was cut by 0 bases and J by 3 bases, with 16 bases left in between. Germline assignment: CDR1 SGDLS and CDR2 YYNGEE.

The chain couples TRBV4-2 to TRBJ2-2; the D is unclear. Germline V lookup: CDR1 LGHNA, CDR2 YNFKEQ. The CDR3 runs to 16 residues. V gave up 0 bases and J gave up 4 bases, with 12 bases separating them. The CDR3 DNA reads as TGTGCCAGCAGCCAAGATCAACGGGCCTTCACCGGGGAGCTGTTTTTT. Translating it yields CASSQDQRAFTGELFF.

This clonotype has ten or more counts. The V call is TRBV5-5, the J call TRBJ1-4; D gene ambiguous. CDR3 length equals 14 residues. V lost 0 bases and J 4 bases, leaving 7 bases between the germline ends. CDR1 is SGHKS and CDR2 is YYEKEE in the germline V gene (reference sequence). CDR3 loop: CASSLEAVNEKLFF. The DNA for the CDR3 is TGTGCCAGCAGCTTGGAGGCTGTTAATGAAAAACTGTTTTTT.